These 8 T cell receptor beta chains came from one sample sequenced in a study of PD-L1 blockade in urothelial cancer. Assay used: immunoSEQ multiplex PCR; TCRdb lists only in-frame clones, some missing. The table lists roughly 74,000 clones, roughly 90% of them singletons. This sample comprised PBMCs, obtained around atezolizumab (anti-PD-L1) treatment. These receptors originate from a woman in her seventies with urothelial cancer.

The V and J genes are TRBV19 and TRBJ2-7; TRBD2 matches 9 bases. Germline assignment: CDR1 LNHDA and CDR2 SQIVND (reference sequence). Unmatched junction bases numbered 5, after V lost 5 bases and J lost 3 bases. The CDR3 has 14 amino acids. The CDR3 sequence is CASSVIAGVYEQYF. In DNA form, the CDR3 reads TGTGCCAGTAGTGTCATAGCGGGAGTCTACGAGCAGTACTTC.

The chain carries TRBV5-1 and TRBJ2-2, with TRBD2 matching 14 bases. The CDR3 is 18 residues long. The J segment lost 6 bases and the V segment lost 1 base, leaving 8 bases of the junction unmatched. Germline-derived CDR1 and CDR2 are SGHRS and YFSETQ. For the CDR3, the DNA is TGCGCCAGCAGCTTGTGGGGACTAGCGGGAGATAGAGCCGGGGAGCTGTTTTTT. Translated, it gives CASSLWGLAGDRAGELFF.

The V gene is TRBV7-2, the J gene TRBJ2-3; perhaps TRBD2 as D (6 bases). The ends were cut back, 7 bases at V and 3 bases at J, with 23 bases in the middle. The CDR3 length is 17 residues. CDR1 and CDR2 (germline): SGHTA, FQGNSA. The DNA for the CDR3 is TGTGCCAGCATTGCATTTCCCCGAGGGAGGAAGACAGATACGCAGTATTTT. It is translated as CASIAFPRGRKTDTQYF.

This clone came up a few times. V gene TRBV2 combines with J gene TRBJ1-2, with 7 bases lining up with TRBD1. Germline trimming cut 10 bases from V and 1 base from J; bases unmatched to any gene: 3. This CDR3 region has 12 residues. Germline V gene data show CDR1 as SNHLY and CDR2 as FYNNEI. This CDR3 is CAIGTDNYGYTF. In DNA form, the CDR3 reads TGTGCCATAGGGACAGATAACTATGGCTACACCTTC.

This clone was counted once. The chain employs TRBV9 and TRBJ2-5, with 12 bases that match TRBD2. V shed 3 bases and J 5 bases; nucleotides not matched to a gene: 5. This CDR3 spans 15 amino acids. Germline CDR1 reads SGDLS; CDR2 reads YYNGEE. CDR3 DNA: TGTGCCAGCAGCGCTAGCGGGGGGGCCTTTGAGACCCAGTACTTC. This sequence encodes CASSASGGAFETQYF.

The chain combines TRBV4-3 with TRBJ2-7; 8 bases fit TRBD1. CDR1 is LGHNA and CDR2 is YSLEER in the germline V gene. This CDR3 is built from 18 residues. J was trimmed by 0 bases and V by 0 bases; bases with no gene match: 10. The CDR3 is CASSQDSRDRGHSYEQYF. The CDR3 nucleotides read TGCGCCAGCAGCCAAGACAGTCGCGACAGGGGCCACTCCTACGAGCAGTACTTC.

The chain is built from TRBV5-4 and TRBJ2-5, with no clear D. Trimming took off 5 bases at V and 5 bases at J, with 7 bases between the two ends. The CDR3 length is 11 residues. CDR1 and CDR2 (germline): SGHNT, YYREEE (reference sequence). The CDR3 DNA sequence: TGTGCCAGCAGGAACGGGGAGACCCAGTACTTC. This gives the protein CASRNGETQYF.

This chain joins TRBV5-6 and TRBJ2-7, with 9 bases matching TRBD1. V shed 3 bases, J shed 4 bases, and the junction held 2 bases outside the gene matches. CDR1 SGHDT and CDR2 YYEEEE come from the germline V gene. The CDR3 length is 13 residues. The CDR3 nucleotides read TGTGCCAGCAGCTATGACAGGGGGTACGAGCAGTACTTC. Translation: CASSYDRGYEQYF.